Listed below are T cell receptor beta chains from one sample, sequenced in a study of brain metastases from non-small cell lung cancer. Only in-frame clones appear in the TCRdb table, and some are missing; sequencing was by immunoSEQ multiplex PCR. In the table there are around 2,500 clones, around four fifths of which are singletons. The specimen was primary lung tumor tissue. These receptors originate from a donor at least 40 years old with non-small cell lung cancer. CDR3s include the opening cysteine and the closing phenylalanine or tryptophan. Fields, in order: J gene, clone size, V gene, D gene, CDR3 DNA, CDR3 protein. The D gene is left open where the match is weak. Some rows have no size entry. The others give once, few or many, or a class for an expanded clone.

>TRBJ2-1|few|TRBV5-1|-
TGCGCCAGCAGCTTGGAACTGCAAGATTACAATGAGCAGTTCTTC
CASSLELQDYNEQFF
>TRBJ2-3|large|TRBV4-3|TRBD2
TGCGCCAGCAGCCAAGGGGTAGCGGGGGGTGGAGATACGCAGTATTTT
CASSQGVAGGGDTQYF
>TRBJ1-1|-|TRBV5-8|-
TGTGCCAGCAGCTTAAGGGGATGGGGAACTGAAGCTTTCTTT
CASSLRGWGTEAFF
>TRBJ2-2|-|TRBV24-1|TRBD2
TGTGCCACCAGTGATTTGCGGGGGACTAGCGGGAGTAGTAAGACCGGGGAGCTGTTTTTT
CATSDLRGTSGSSKTGELFF
>TRBJ2-2|-|TRBV3-1/TRBV3-2|TRBD1
TGTGCCAGCAGCCAAGTCCAACTCGGGACAGGGGGCCTCACCGGGGAGCTGTTTTTT
CASSQVQLGTGGLTGELFF
>TRBJ2-3|-|TRBV6-2/TRBV6-3|-
TGTGCCAGCAGGTACTCGGAGGGGACAGCTTCAGCCTTC
CASRYSEGTASAF
>TRBJ1-5|-|TRBV28|TRBD1
TGTGCCAGCAGTTCGTTCGGGACAGGGGGCATTCAGCCCCAGCATTTT
CASSSFGTGGIQPQHF
>TRBJ1-1|-|TRBV6-1|-
TGTGCCAGCAGTGAAGTAGGGTCTTACACTGAAGCTTTCTTT
CASSEVGSYTEAFF
>TRBJ1-6|once|TRBV27|TRBD1
TGTGCCAGCAGTTCGGGACAGGGAAAGAGCTGGGGTTCACCCCTCCACTTT
CASSSGQGKSWGSPLHF
>TRBJ2-5|once|TRBV30|-
TGTGCCTGGAGGGCTAGACAAGAGACCCAGTACTTC
CAWRARQETQYF
>TRBJ2-4|-|TRBV28|-
TGTGCCAGCAGTTCCCAAGCGGCCGGCCCCGAGTACTTC
CASSSQAAGPEYF
>TRBJ1-5|-|TRBV27|-
TGTGCCAGCAGCGGGATGCTTAGCAATCAGCCCCAGCATTTT
CASSGMLSNQPQHF